Below, 12 T cell receptor beta chains from the same sample are listed, as sequenced in a study of blood T cell repertoires in COVID-19. Clones were sequenced by immunoSEQ multiplex PCR, and TCRdb holds only the in-frame ones, with some missing. The sample has over 200,000 clones, approximately 88% seen once. The specimen sequenced was PBMCs or T cells enriched from blood (not recorded which). These TCRs come from a woman in her thirties who had been exposed to COVID-19.

This chain uses TRBV9 with TRBJ2-5; D is ambiguous. The CDR3 covers 15 residues. The V and J ends lost 7 bases and 2 bases respectively, with 18 bases between them. CDR1 and CDR2 from the germline V gene are SGDLS and YYNGEE. The CDR3 DNA sequence: TGTGCCAGCGCGTATACGGGTGCAGCTCAAGAGACCCAGTACTTC. Translated: CASAYTGAAQETQYF.

This chain links TRBV7-3 with TRBJ2-5, with TRBD1 as a possible D gene (5 bases). The CDR3 is 13 residues long. The V and J ends lost 3 bases and 4 bases respectively, with 9 bases between them. CDR1 is SGHTA, CDR2 FQGTGA, per germline. The DNA for the CDR3 is TGTGCCAGCAGCTTGACAGTCGGAGAGACCCAGTACTTC. It translates to CASSLTVGETQYF.

This chain uses TRBV5-1 with TRBJ2-2, with 11 bases aligning to TRBD2. Germline CDR1 SGHRS, CDR2 YFSETQ. V dropped 4 bases and J dropped 7; count of bases not matched to a gene: 9. This CDR3 comprises 16 residues. The CDR3 here is CASSITSGSVNGELFF. The CDR3 DNA reads TGCGCCAGCAGCATAACTAGCGGGAGTGTAAACGGGGAGCTGTTTTTT. The full variable domain, with the rest looked up from reference TRBV5-1 and TRBJ2-2, is KAGVTQTPRYLIKTRGQQVTLSCSPISGHRSVSWYQQTPGQGLQFLFEYFSETQRNKGNFPGRFSGRQFSNSRSEMNVSTLELGDSALYLCASSITSGSVNGELFFGEGSRLTVL.

The chain has TRBV7-3 and TRBJ2-1, with 7 bases matching TRBD1. V lost 5 bases and J lost 8; bases outside the gene matches: 12. This CDR3 spans 15 amino acids. In germline, CDR1 is SGHTA, CDR2 FQGTGA. DNA of the CDR3: TGTGCCAGCAGCCCTAGGGGGCCTAGTGCGGATGAGCAGTTCTTC. Its translation: CASSPRGPSADEQFF.

Note on this clone: The same CDR3 can be traced to other DNA sequences in this sample. The chain is built from TRBV18 and TRBJ1-1; tentatively, D is TRBD1 (5 bases). The CDR3 covers 14 residues. The V and J ends lost 3 bases and 4 bases respectively, with 12 bases between them. Germline-derived CDR1 and CDR2 are KGHSH and LQKENI. CDR3: CASSPQGGSTEAFF. In DNA, the CDR3 is TGTGCCAGCTCACCCCAGGGCGGGAGCACTGAAGCTTTCTTT.

In its sample, this clone was seen once. The V gene is TRBV14, the J gene TRBJ2-7, with unresolved D. CDR1 is SGHDN and CDR2 is FVKESK in the germline V gene. The CDR3 spans 14 residues. Trimming took 3 bases from V and 3 from J, leaving 12 bases between them. CDR3 nucleotide sequence: TGTGCCAGCAGCCAGAGCGAAAACTTCTACGAGCAGTACTTC. Protein product: CASSQSENFYEQYF.

V and J are TRBV27 and TRBJ1-1, with TRBD1 identical over 7 bases. The CDR3 sequence is 15 residues long. CDR1 MNHEY and CDR2 SMNVEV come from the germline V gene (reference sequence). With 5 bases clipped from V and 5 bases from J, the junction kept 11 bases outside the gene matches. CDR3 in amino acids: CASSPITGVGTEAFF. For the CDR3, the DNA is TGTGCCAGCAGTCCTATCACAGGGGTGGGAACTGAAGCTTTCTTT.

J is TRBJ2-7 and V is TRBV7-2; 8 bases fit TRBD1. The CDR3 has 13 residues. The V gene end was trimmed by 6 bases and the J gene end by 2 bases; junction bases not matched to a gene: 3. CDR1 SGHTA and CDR2 FQGNSA come from the germline V gene. Here the CDR3 DNA reads TGTGCCAGCAGTACAGGGGGAACCTACGAGCAGTACTTC. As protein: CASSTGGTYEQYF. The complete variable domain, with remaining parts taken from reference TRBV7-2 and TRBJ2-7, reads GAGVSQSPSNKVTEKGKDVELRCDPISGHTALYWYRQSLGQGLEFLIYFQGNSAPDKSGLPSDRFSAERTGGSVSTLTIQRTQQEDSAVYLCASSTGGTYEQYFGPGTRLTVT.

This clone is categorized as medium-sized. The CDR3 here is CASSHPRVETQYF. The CDR3 region has the DNA TGCGCCAGCAGCCATCCTCGGGTAGAGACCCAGTACTTC. The chain uses TRBV4-1 and TRBJ2-5; D remains ambiguous. V was clipped by 3 bases and J by 4 bases, with 9 bases between them. The CDR3 extends over 13 amino acids. In germline, CDR1 is MGHRA, CDR2 YSYEKL.

The chain uses TRBV24-1 and TRBJ2-1; D may be TRBD2 (5 bases). The V gene's germline CDR1 is KGHDR and CDR2 SFDVKD. The CDR3 extends over 15 amino acids. Between the trimmed V and J ends, which lost 3 bases and 1 base, there was a span of 9 bases. The CDR3, as DNA: TGTGCCACCAGTGATGTACGGGATTCCTACAATGAGCAGTTCTTC. This codes for CATSDVRDSYNEQFF.

The gene calls are TRBV19 and TRBJ1-5; D is possibly TRBD1 (6 bases). Germline V gene sequence: CDR1 LNHDA, CDR2 SQIVND (reference sequence). The CDR3 loop spans 14 amino acids. Trimming left V 5 bases short and J 3 bases short, with 11 bases between. As DNA, the CDR3 is TGTGCCAGTAGTCCTCGGACAGTCAATCAGCCCCAGCATTTT. It specifies CASSPRTVNQPQHF.

The rearrangement links TRBV6-5 to TRBJ2-2; no clear D. V was pared by 6 bases and J by 4 bases, with 12 bases between. This CDR3 region has 14 residues. Germline V gives CDR1 MNHEY, CDR2 SVGAGI. CDR3 DNA sequence: TGTGCCAGCAGCCACTCGAGGAGCACCGGGGAGCTGTTTTTT. This translates into CASSHSRSTGELFF.